This record concerns one T cell receptor (beta chain) sequence. Its antigen is unknown. No base qualities exist here, and no much larger clone lies one base off it. This sample stems from a study of CD8+CD57+ T cells in acquired aplastic anemia (dated by TCRdb to between 2017 and 2018). At the level of the whole study: Extracted DNA from sorted CD4+ and CD8+ cells averaged around 3.4 ug, ranging from roughly 0.17 to 30 ug. For healthy donor samples, the average read count was around 10 million for CD4+ cells and 11.0 million for CD8+ cells.

In this study, sorted CD4+ and CD8+ T cells from the blood of healthy subjects and of severe aplastic anemia patients had their TCR repertoires deep-sequenced. Ficoll-Paque density gradient centrifugation was used to isolate peripheral blood mononuclear cells. Before DNA was extracted, CD4+ and CD8+ T cells were sorted using either FACS or magnetic beads. Trimming leaves V shorter by 5 bases and J shorter by 1 base, with the junction holding 2 bases beyond the gene matches. Based on the germline V gene (reference sequence), the CDR1 and CDR2 sequences are SEHNR and FQNEAQ. Including cysteine and phenylalanine, the CDR3 has 13 amino acids. Left in the record is the CDR3 DNA by itself, 39 bases read in frame from the first base. Study-wide findings and limitations: Roughly 30 CD8+ CDR3 sequences were shared between patients and controls but appeared highly expressed in patients and within their immunodominant clones. No significant difference in CD8+ Simpson's diversity was found between patients and healthy controls (P=0.060).

Genomic DNA was used as template for profiling of TCR beta VDJ combinations and CDR3 sequences. An Illumina HiSeq 2000 was the platform used for TCR repertoire sequencing. Concerning the study's data processing: Repertoires were assessed using TRBV/TRBJ rearrangement plots, CDR3 size and DJ length profiles, and Simpson's diversity index. The most abundant DNA sequence in the deep sequencing data was defined as the immunodominant clone. CDR3 amino acid sequences were checked for sharing across subjects and were also compared against the VDJdb database and published repertoires. Through fastp at Q25 and MiXCR, TCRdb rebuilt clones from the public reads, retaining in-frame beta chains. Entries that share a CDR3 protein sequence are merged under the most common genes and DNA. The V and J calls here are based on TCRdb, not the publication. For this sample the table gives 180,000 or so distinct CDR3 sequences, of which approximately 49% were detected only once. The ten largest account for around 3% of the sample.

This sequence uses TRBV7-9 and TRBJ2-7; TRBD2 matches 7 bases in the middle. The sample was sorted CD4+, CD8+, or CD8+CD57+ T cells (not recorded which) from PBMCs. This TCR was recovered from a human donor in good health. The nucleotide sequence reads as follows: TGTGCCAGCAGCCACGGGGGGTCCTACGAGCAGTACTTC. Protein translation: CASSHGGSYEQYF.